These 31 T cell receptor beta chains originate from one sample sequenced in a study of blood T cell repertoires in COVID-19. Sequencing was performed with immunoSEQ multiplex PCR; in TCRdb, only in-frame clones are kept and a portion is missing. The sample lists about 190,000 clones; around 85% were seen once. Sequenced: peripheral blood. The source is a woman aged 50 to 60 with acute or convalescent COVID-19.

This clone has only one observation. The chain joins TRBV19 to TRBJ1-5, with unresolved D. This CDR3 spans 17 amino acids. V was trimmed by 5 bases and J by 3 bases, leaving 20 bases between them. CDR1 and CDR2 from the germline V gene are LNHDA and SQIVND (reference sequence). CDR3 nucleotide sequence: TGTGCCAGTAGTTATCCTCCGCTCGGGTCAGACAATCAGCCCCAGCATTTT. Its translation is CASSYPPLGSDNQPQHF.

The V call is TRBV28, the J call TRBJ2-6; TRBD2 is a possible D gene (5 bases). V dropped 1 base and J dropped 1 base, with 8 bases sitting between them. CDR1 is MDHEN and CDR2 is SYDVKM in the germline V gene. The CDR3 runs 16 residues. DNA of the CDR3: TGTGCCAGCAGTTTATATGGAGGATCTGGGGCCAACGTCCTGACTTTC. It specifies CASSLYGGSGANVLTF. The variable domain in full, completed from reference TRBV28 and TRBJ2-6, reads DVKVTQSSRYLVKRTGEKVFLECVQDMDHENMFWYRQDPGLGLRLIYFSYDVKMKEKGDIPEGYSVSREKKERFSLILESASTNQTSMYLCASSLYGGSGANVLTFGAGSRLTVL.

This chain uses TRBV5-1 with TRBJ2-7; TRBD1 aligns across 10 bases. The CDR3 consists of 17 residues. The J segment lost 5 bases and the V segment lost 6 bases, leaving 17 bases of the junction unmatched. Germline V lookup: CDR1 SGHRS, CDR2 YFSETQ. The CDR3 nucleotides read TGCGCCAGCACCCTTGGAGGGGACGGGACAGGGGACGACGAGCAGTACTTC. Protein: CASTLGGDGTGDDEQYF.

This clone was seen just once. The CDR3 DNA follows: TGTGCCAGCAGTTCCCGGGGGATTCAACCCCTCCACTTT. This encodes CASSSRGIQPLHF. This rearrangement joins TRBV28 to TRBJ1-6; possible D gene TRBD1, 5 bases. Trimming removed 4 bases at V and 12 bases at J, with 13 bases between. The CDR3 totals 13 residues. Germline V gene data show CDR1 as MDHEN and CDR2 as SYDVKM.

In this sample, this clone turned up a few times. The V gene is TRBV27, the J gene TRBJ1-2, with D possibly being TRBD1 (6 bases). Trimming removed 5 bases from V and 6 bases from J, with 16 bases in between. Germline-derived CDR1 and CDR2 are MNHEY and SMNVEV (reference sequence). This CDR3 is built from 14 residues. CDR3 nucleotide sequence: TGTGCCAGCAGTGGACGACAGGATTACGATGGCTACACCTTC. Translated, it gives CASSGRQDYDGYTF.

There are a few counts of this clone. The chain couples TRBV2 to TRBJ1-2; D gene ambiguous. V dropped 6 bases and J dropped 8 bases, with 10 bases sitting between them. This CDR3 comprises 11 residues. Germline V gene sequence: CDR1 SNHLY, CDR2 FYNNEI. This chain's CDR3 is CASRYSGGYTF. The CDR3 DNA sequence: TGTGCCAGCAGATACAGTGGGGGCTACACCTTC.

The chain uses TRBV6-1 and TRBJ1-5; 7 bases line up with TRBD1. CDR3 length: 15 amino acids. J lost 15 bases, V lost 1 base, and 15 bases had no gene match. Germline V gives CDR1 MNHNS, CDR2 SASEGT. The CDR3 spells CASSEGTYRGGKGHF. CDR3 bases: TGTGCCAGCAGTGAAGGAACCTACAGGGGTGGGAAGGGGCATTTT.

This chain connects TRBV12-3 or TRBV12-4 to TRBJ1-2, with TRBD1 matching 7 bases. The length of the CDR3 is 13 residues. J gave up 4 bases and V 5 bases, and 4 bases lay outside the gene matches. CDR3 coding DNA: TGTGCCAGCAGTGACAGGGCCGCCTATGGCTACACCTTC. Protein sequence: CASSDRAAYGYTF.

The DNA for the CDR3 is TGTGCCAGCAGCCCTTTTCCAGAGGGTGATCTGAACACTGAAGCTTTCTTT. Translating gives CASSPFPEGDLNTEAFF. The V and J genes are TRBV14 and TRBJ1-1, with no clear D. Trimming stripped 4 bases from V and 0 bases from J, with 18 bases between. Germline V gene sequence: CDR1 SGHDN, CDR2 FVKESK. There are 17 residues in the CDR3.

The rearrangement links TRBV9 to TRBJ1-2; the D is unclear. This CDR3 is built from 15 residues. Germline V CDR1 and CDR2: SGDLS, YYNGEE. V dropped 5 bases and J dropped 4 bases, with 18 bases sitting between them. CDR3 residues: CASSQTLSGTYGYTF. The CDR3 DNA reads TGTGCCAGCAGTCAAACCCTCTCGGGAACCTATGGCTACACCTTC.

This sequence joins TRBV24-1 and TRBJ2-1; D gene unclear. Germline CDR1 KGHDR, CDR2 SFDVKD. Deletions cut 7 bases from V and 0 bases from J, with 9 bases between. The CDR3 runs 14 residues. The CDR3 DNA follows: TGTGCCACCAGGGCGGCCAGCTCCTACAATGAGCAGTTCTTC. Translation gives CATRAASSYNEQFF.

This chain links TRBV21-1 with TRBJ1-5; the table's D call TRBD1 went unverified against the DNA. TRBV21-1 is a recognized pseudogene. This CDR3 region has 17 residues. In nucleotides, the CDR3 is TGTGCCAGCAGCAAAATCCTGTACAGGGGGAGCAATCAGCCCCAGCATTTT. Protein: CASSKILYRGSNQPQHF.

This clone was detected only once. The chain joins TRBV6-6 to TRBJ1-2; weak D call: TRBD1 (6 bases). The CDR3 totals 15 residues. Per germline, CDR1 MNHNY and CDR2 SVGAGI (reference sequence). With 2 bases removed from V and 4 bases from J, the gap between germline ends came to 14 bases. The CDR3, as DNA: TGTGCCAGCAGTTACCGACAGGAGGCCATCTATGGCTACACCTTC. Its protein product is CASSYRQEAIYGYTF.

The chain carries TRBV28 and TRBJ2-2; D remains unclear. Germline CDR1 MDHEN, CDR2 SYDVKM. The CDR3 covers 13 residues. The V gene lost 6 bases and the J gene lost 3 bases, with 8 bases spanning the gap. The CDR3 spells CASRTYYTGELFF. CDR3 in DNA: TGTGCCAGCAGGACATACTACACCGGGGAGCTGTTTTTT. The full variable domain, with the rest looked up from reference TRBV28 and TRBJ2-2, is DVKVTQSSRYLVKRTGEKVFLECVQDMDHENMFWYRQDPGLGLRLIYFSYDVKMKEKGDIPEGYSVSREKKERFSLILESASTNQTSMYLCASRTYYTGELFFGEGSRLTVL.

In nucleotides, the CDR3 is TGTGCCAGCAGCCACCACCGGAACGGAGTCTCCTACGAGCAGTACTTC. As protein: CASSHHRNGVSYEQYF. The chain combines TRBV6-2 or TRBV6-3 with TRBJ2-7, with D unresolved. The CDR3 loop spans 16 amino acids. Trimming removed 6 bases from V and 0 bases from J, with 18 bases in between. Germline values: CDR1 MNHEY, CDR2 SVGEGT.

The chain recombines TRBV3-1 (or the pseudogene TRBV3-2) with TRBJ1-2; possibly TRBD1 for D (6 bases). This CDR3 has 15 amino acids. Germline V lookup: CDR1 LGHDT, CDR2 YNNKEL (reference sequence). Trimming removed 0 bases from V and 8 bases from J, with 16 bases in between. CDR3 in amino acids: CASSQDARGAGGYTF. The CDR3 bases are TGTGCCAGCAGCCAAGACGCGCGGGGGGCAGGCGGCTACACCTTC.

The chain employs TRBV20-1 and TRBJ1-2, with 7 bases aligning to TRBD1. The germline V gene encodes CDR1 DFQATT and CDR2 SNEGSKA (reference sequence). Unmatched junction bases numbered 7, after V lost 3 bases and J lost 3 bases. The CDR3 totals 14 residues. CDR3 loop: CSASNKGTDYGYTF. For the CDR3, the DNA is TGCAGTGCTAGTAATAAAGGGACAGACTATGGCTACACCTTC.

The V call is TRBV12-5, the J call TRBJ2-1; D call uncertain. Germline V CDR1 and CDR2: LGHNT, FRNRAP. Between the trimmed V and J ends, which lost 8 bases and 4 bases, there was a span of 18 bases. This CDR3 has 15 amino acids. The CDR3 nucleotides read TGTGCTAGTTCTCCCGGAGTAGCAGCGTACAATGAGCAGTTCTTC. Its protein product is CASSPGVAAYNEQFF.

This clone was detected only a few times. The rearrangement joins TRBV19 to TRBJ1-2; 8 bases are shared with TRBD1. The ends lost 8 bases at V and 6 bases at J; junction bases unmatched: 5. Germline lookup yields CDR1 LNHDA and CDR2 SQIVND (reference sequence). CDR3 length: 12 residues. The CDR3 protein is CASARTGHGYTF. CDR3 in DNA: TGTGCCAGTGCGAGGACAGGGCATGGCTACACCTTC.

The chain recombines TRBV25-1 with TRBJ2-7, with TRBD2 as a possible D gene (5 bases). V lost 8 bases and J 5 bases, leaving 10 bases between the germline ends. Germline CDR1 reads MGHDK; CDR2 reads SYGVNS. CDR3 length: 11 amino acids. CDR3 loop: CASAAGHEQYF. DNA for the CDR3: TGTGCCAGCGCGGCGGGCCACGAGCAGTACTTC.

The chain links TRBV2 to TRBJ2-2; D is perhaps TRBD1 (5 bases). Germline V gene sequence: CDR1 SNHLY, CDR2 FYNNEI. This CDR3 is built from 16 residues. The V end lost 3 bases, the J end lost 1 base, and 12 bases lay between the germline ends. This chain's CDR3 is CASSDPPGLNTGELFF. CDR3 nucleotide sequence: TGTGCCAGCAGTGATCCCCCAGGGTTGAACACCGGGGAGCTGTTTTTT.

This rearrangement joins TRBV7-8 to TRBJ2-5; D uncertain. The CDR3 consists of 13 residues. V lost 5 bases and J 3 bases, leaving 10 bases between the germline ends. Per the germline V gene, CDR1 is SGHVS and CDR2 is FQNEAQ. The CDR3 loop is CASSLTDKETQYF. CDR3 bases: TGTGCCAGCAGCCTCACAGATAAAGAGACCCAGTACTTC.

The CDR3 region has the DNA TGTGCCAGTAGTTCAAGGACAGATTTGGGCCCGTACTTC. Amino acids: CASSSRTDLGPYF. V and J are TRBV19 and TRBJ2-4, with TRBD1 as a possible D gene (6 bases). The V end was cut by 5 bases, the J end by 15 bases, with 20 bases between. This CDR3 is 13 amino acids long. Germline CDR1 and CDR2: LNHDA and SQIVND (reference sequence).

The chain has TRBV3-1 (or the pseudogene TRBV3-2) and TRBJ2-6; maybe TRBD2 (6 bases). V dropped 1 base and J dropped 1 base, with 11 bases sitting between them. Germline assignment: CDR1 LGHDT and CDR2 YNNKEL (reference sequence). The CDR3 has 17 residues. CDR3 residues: CASSQAGVRSGANVLTF. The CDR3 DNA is TGTGCCAGCAGCCAAGCGGGGGTCCGATCTGGGGCCAACGTCCTGACTTTC.

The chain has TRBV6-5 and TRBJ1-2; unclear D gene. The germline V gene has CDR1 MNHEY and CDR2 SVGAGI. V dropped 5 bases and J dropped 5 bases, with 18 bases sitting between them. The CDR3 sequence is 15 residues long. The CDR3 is CASSPLRAPTYGYTF. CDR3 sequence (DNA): TGTGCCAGCAGTCCGCTCCGAGCGCCCACTTATGGCTACACCTTC.

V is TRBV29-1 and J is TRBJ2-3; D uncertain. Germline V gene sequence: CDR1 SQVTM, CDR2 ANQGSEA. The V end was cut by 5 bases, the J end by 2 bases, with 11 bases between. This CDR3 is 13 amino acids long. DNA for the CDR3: TGCAGCGTTTTCAACAGCCCCACAGATACGCAGTATTTT. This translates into CSVFNSPTDTQYF.

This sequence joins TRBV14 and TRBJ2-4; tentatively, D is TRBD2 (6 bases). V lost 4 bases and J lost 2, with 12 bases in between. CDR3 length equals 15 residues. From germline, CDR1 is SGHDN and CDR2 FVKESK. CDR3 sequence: CASSRGDGSKNIQYF. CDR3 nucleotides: TGTGCCAGCAGCCGCGGGGACGGGTCCAAAAACATTCAGTACTTC. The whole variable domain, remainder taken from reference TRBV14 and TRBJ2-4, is EAGVTQFPSHSVIEKGQTVTLRCDPISGHDNLYWYRRVMGKEIKFLLHFVKESKQDESGMPNNRFLAERTGGTYSTLKVQPAELEDSGVYFCASSRGDGSKNIQYFGAGTRLSVL.

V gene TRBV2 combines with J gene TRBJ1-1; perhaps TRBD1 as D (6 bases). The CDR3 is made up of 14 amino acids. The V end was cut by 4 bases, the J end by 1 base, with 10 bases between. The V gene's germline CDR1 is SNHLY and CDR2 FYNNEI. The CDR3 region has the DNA TGTGCCAGCAGTGTAGACAGGAGGAACACTGAAGCTTTCTTT. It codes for CASSVDRRNTEAFF.

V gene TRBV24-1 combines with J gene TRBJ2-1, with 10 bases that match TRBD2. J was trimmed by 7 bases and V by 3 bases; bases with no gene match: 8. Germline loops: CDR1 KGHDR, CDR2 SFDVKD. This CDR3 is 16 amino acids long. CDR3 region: CATSDASGRAGNEQFF. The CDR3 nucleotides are TGTGCCACCAGTGATGCGAGCGGGAGGGCTGGGAATGAGCAGTTCTTC.

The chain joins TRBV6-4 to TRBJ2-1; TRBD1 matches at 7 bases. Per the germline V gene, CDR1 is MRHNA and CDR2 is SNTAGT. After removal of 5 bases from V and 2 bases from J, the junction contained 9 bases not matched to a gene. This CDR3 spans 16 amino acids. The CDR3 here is CASSYKTGIPYNEQFF. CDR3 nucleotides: TGTGCCAGCAGTTATAAGACAGGGATCCCCTACAATGAGCAGTTCTTC.

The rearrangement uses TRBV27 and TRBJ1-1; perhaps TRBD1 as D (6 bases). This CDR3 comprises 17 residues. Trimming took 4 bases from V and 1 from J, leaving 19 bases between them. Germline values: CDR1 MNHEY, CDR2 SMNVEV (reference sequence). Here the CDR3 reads CASSSYPPGQPNTEAFF. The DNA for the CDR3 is TGTGCCAGCAGTTCATACCCTCCGGGACAACCGAACACTGAAGCTTTCTTT.